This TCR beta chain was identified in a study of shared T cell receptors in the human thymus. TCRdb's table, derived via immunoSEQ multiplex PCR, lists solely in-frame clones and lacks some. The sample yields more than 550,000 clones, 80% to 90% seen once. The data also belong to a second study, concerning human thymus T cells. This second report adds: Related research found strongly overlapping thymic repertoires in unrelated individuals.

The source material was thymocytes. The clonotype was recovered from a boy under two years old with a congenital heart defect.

The CDR3 spells CASTLTRDRAYSNQPQHF. For the CDR3, the DNA is TGTGCCAGTACCCTCACCCGGGACAGGGCCTATAGCAATCAGCCCCAGCATTTT. The chain carries TRBV19 and TRBJ1-5, with 9 nucleotides matching TRBD1. The CDR3 extends over 18 amino acids. CDR1 is LNHDA, CDR2 SQIVND, per germline (reference sequence). Trimming removed 7 bases from V and 0 bases from J; junction bases left unmatched: 13. The whole variable domain, filled in from reference TRBV19 and TRBJ1-5, reads DGGITQSPKYLFRKEGQNVTLSCEQNLNHDAMYWYRQDPGQGLRLIYYSQIVNDFQKGDIAEGYSVSREKKESFPLTVTSAQKNPTAFYLCASTLTRDRAYSNQPQHFGDGTRLSIL.